A single sample is the source of the 7 T cell receptor beta chains below, sequenced in a study of blood T cell repertoires in COVID-19. The protocol was immunoSEQ multiplex PCR, while the TCRdb copy is restricted to in-frame clones and leaves out a portion. Among 290,000 or so clones, 87% were seen once, and the ten largest hold roughly 2.3%. The material sequenced was peripheral blood. These receptors originate from a man between 18 and 35 years old with active or convalescent COVID-19.

V is TRBV10-3 and J is TRBJ2-3, with TRBD2 as a possible D gene (6 bases). The CDR3 runs 15 residues. The germline gives CDR1 ENHRY, CDR2 SYGVKD. Deletions cut 6 bases from V and 1 base from J, with 14 bases between. DNA of the CDR3: TGTGCCATCAGGCCAGTCGGGAGTGGCACAGATACGCAGTATTTT. It translates to CAIRPVGSGTDTQYF.

The V and J genes are TRBV5-1 and TRBJ1-2, with 9 bases lining up with TRBD1. J lost 4 bases, V lost 4 bases, and 5 bases had no gene match. There are 14 residues in the CDR3. CDR1 and CDR2 (germline): SGHRS, YFSETQ. The DNA for the CDR3 is TGCGCCAGCAGCCTGGACAGGGGCGGCTATGGCTACACCTTC. Amino acids: CASSLDRGGYGYTF.

The rearrangement uses TRBV7-2 and TRBJ2-2; a possible D gene is TRBD1 (5 bases). This CDR3 region has 15 residues. Germline V gene sequence: CDR1 SGHTA, CDR2 FQGNSA. Trimming stripped 5 bases from V and 3 bases from J, with 13 bases between. CDR3 protein: CASSRDRRDTGELFF. Written as DNA, the CDR3 is TGTGCCAGCAGCCGCGACAGAAGAGACACCGGGGAGCTGTTTTTT.

The CDR3 coding sequence is TGTGCCAGCAGGAGTGGAGGCTCCTATAATTCACCCCTCCACTTT. Protein sequence: CASRSGGSYNSPLHF. The chain is built from TRBV2 and TRBJ1-6; D is undetermined. V dropped 6 bases and J dropped 0 bases, with 9 bases sitting between them. CDR3 length: 15 residues. Germline-derived CDR1 and CDR2 are SNHLY and FYNNEI.

This rearrangement joins TRBV2 to TRBJ1-2, with 10 bases identical to TRBD1. CDR1 is SNHLY, CDR2 FYNNEI, per germline. V shed 8 bases and J 8 bases; nucleotides not matched to a gene: 5. This CDR3 contains 12 residues. The DNA of the CDR3 is TGTGCCAGCCGACAGGGGGCGCGCGGCTACACCTTC. This codes for CASRQGARGYTF. Complete variable domain (other parts from reference TRBV2 and TRBJ1-2): EPEVTQTPSHQVTQMGQEVILRCVPISNHLYFYWYRQILGQKVEFLVSFYNNEISEKSEIFDDQFSVERPDGSNFTLKIRSTKLEDSAMYFCASRQGARGYTFGSGTRLTVV.

The chain joins TRBV7-9 to TRBJ2-1; 8 nucleotides align to TRBD1. V was clipped by 4 bases and J by 7 bases; unmatched bases: 9. CDR1 and CDR2 (germline): SEHNR, FQNEAQ (reference sequence). CDR3 length equals 15 residues. CDR3 protein: CASSSGQGIWNEQFF. CDR3 DNA: TGTGCCAGCAGCTCTGGACAGGGAATTTGGAATGAGCAGTTCTTC.

The chain joins TRBV6-2 or TRBV6-3 to TRBJ2-7; TRBD1 might be the D (5 bases). Per germline, CDR1 MNHEY and CDR2 SVGEGT. Trimming removed 3 bases from V and 5 bases from J, with 14 bases in between. This CDR3 comprises 14 residues. This chain's CDR3 is CASSYRGRLDEQYF. In DNA, the CDR3 is TGTGCCAGCAGTTATAGGGGTCGACTCGACGAGCAGTACTTC.